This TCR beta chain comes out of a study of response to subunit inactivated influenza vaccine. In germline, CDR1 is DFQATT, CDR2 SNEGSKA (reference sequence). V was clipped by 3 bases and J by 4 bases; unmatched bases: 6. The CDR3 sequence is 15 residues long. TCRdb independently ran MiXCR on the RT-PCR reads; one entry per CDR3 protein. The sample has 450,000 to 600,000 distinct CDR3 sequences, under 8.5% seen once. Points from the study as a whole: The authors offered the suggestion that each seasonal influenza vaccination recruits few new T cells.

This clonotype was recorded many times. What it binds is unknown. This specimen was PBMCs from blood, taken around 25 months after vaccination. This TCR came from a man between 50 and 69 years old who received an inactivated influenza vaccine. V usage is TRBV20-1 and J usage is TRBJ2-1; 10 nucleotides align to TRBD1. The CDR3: CSASPSDRGYNEQFF. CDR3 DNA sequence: TGCAGTGCTAGTCCCTCGGACAGGGGGTACAATGAGCAGTTCTTC.